These 12 T cell receptor beta chains came from one sample sequenced in a study of radiation and T cells in renal cell carcinoma. Data came from immunoSEQ multiplex PCR; TCRdb stores just in-frame clones and leaves some out. In the table there are about 83,000 clones, over 80% of which are singletons. Regarding time point: blood 4 weeks post-SBRT, at nephrectomy. Treatment defined: 15 Gy SBRT to primary tumor, nephrectomy 4 weeks later. The sample here was blood, taken from a patient whose treatment included radiotherapy and nephrectomy. The receptors shown here come from a woman aged 60 to 75 with renal cell carcinoma.

The chain recombines TRBV9 with TRBJ2-7; 7 bases fit TRBD2. Per the germline V gene, CDR1 is SGDLS and CDR2 is YYNGEE. The CDR3 is 15 amino acids. V shed 0 bases, J shed 0 bases, and the junction held 3 bases outside the gene matches. CDR3 amino acids: CASSVVPGGSYEQYF. The CDR3 DNA is TGTGCCAGCAGCGTAGTCCCGGGGGGCTCCTACGAGCAGTACTTC.

The count of this clone is one. The gene calls are TRBV29-1 and TRBJ2-5; weak D call: TRBD1 (6 bases). The V and J ends lost 7 bases and 3 bases respectively, with 12 bases between them. The CDR3 runs 12 residues. Germline CDR1 and CDR2: SQVTM and ANQGSEA. Here the CDR3 reads CSALTGKETQYF. In nucleotides, the CDR3 is TGCAGCGCCCTGACAGGAAAAGAGACCCAGTACTTC.

The chain recombines TRBV4-1 with TRBJ2-5, with a tentative D call TRBD2 (6 bases). Germline-derived CDR1 and CDR2 are MGHRA and YSYEKL. V shed 0 bases and J shed 7 bases, with 15 bases lying between them. This CDR3 spans 15 amino acids. The CDR3 coding sequence is TGCGCCAGCAGCCAAGACGGAGGGGCCGAAGGGACCCAGTACTTC. Its protein product is CASSQDGGAEGTQYF.

The chain has TRBV2 and TRBJ1-1; 7 bases align to TRBD1. After removal of 2 bases from V and 1 base from J, the junction contained 1 base not matched to a gene. CDR3 length: 14 residues. CDR1 and CDR2 (germline): SNHLY, FYNNEI. DNA of the CDR3: TGTGCCAGCAGTGAACAGGGGGGGAACACTGAAGCTTTCTTT. It translates to CASSEQGGNTEAFF.

The chain carries TRBV5-1 and TRBJ1-1; D is unclear. Germline lookup yields CDR1 SGHRS and CDR2 YFSETQ. The CDR3 consists of 15 residues. The V and J ends lost 4 bases and 0 bases respectively, with 13 bases between them. CDR3 loop: CASSPRTRMNTEAFF. CDR3 bases: TGCGCCAGCAGCCCCCGCACTCGGATGAACACTGAAGCTTTCTTT.

The J gene is TRBJ2-1, the V gene TRBV5-4; 16 nucleotides align to TRBD2. Germline V gene data show CDR1 as SGHNT and CDR2 as YYREEE (reference sequence). V was pared by 5 bases and J by 9 bases, with 8 bases of the junction left unmatched. The CDR3 is made up of 16 amino acids. The CDR3 spells CASSYGTSGRGGEQFF. In DNA form, the CDR3 reads TGTGCCAGCAGTTATGGGACTAGCGGGAGGGGTGGTGAGCAGTTCTTC.

A word on this clone: Likely a read error: the CDR3 ends without its conserved phenylalanine or tryptophan. The limits of the CDR3 on the DNA are not certain, so only TCRdb's listed CDR3 is given. The chain uses TRBV5-1 and TRBJ2-7; the table's D call of TRBD1 was not tested on the DNA. The V gene's germline CDR1 is SGHRS and CDR2 YFSETQ. The CDR3 length equals 12 residues, ends included. The CDR3 protein is CASSCHGKDRPI.

The chain links TRBV14 to TRBJ2-5; tentatively, D is TRBD1 (6 bases). V was cut by 4 bases and J by 4 bases, with 16 bases left in between. Germline-derived CDR1 and CDR2 are SGHDN and FVKESK. The CDR3 contains 15 residues. CDR3 residues: CASSPGTTMGETQYF. CDR3 coding DNA: TGTGCCAGCAGCCCCGGGACAACGATGGGAGAGACCCAGTACTTC. The full variable domain, rest sourced from reference TRBV14 and TRBJ2-5, is EAGVTQFPSHSVIEKGQTVTLRCDPISGHDNLYWYRRVMGKEIKFLLHFVKESKQDESGMPNNRFLAERTGGTYSTLKVQPAELEDSGVYFCASSPGTTMGETQYFGPGTRLLVL.

CDR3 in amino acids: CASSFGETQYF. The CDR3 DNA is TGTGCCAGCAGCTTCGGGGAGACCCAGTACTTC. This chain links TRBV5-6 with TRBJ2-5; D is unresolved. Trimming pared 2 bases from V and 5 bases from J, leaving 4 bases between. Germline V gives CDR1 SGHDT, CDR2 YYEEEE. CDR3 length: 11 residues.

The CDR3 DNA is TGTGCCAGCACCGATCCCTGGGGGGCAGGAAATCAGCCCCAGCATTTT. The encoded protein is CASTDPWGAGNQPQHF. The rearrangement uses TRBV28 and TRBJ1-5; D is perhaps TRBD1 (6 bases). Germline lookup yields CDR1 MDHEN and CDR2 SYDVKM. Trimming pared 7 bases from V and 4 bases from J, leaving 20 bases between. The CDR3 sequence is 16 residues long.

This chain uses TRBV18 with TRBJ1-5; D is unresolved. Trimming left V 5 bases short and J 0 bases short, with 14 bases between. CDR1 and CDR2 from the germline V gene are KGHSH and LQKENI. This CDR3 comprises 16 residues. The DNA for the CDR3 is TGTGCCAGCTCATCTCCTGGGAGCTATAGCAATCAGCCCCAGCATTTT. Its protein is CASSSPGSYSNQPQHF.

The gene calls are TRBV6-5 and TRBJ2-7; 9 positions match TRBD1. V lost 2 bases, J lost 2 bases, and 4 bases stayed unmatched. CDR3 length: 15 amino acids. Germline V gene sequence: CDR1 MNHEY, CDR2 SVGAGI. The CDR3 DNA sequence: TGTGCCAGCAGTTACACCCGGACAGGGGCCTACGAGCAGTACTTC. Its translation: CASSYTRTGAYEQYF.